A selection of T cell receptor beta chains follows, all from one sample in a study of cytomegalovirus exposure and HLA in healthy donors. Only in-frame clones appear in the TCRdb table, and some are missing; sequencing was by immunoSEQ multiplex PCR. Of approximately 150,000 clones in the sample, around 78% are singletons; the top ten hold around 2.5%. Material: PBMCs. The source is a woman aged 18 to 35 in good health and CMV-seropositive. The CDR3 runs from the conserved cysteine through the conserved F or W. D genes are given only for firm matches. Expanded clones get a size class; other rows say once, few or many, or leave the size out.

abundance,v_gene,d_gene,j_gene,CDR3nt,CDR3aa
.,TRBV19,.,TRBJ2-6,TGTGCCAGTAGTATTGGGACAACTGGGGCCAACGTCCTGACTTTC,CASSIGTTGANVLTF
.,TRBV30,.,TRBJ1-6,TGTGCCTGGAGTCCCGGTACGAGCTCCTATAATTCACCCCTCCACTTT,CAWSPGTSSYNSPLHF
.,TRBV18,TRBD1,TRBJ1-6,TGTGCCAGCTCACCAAGACAGGGGCTGAATTCACCCCTCCACTTT,CASSPRQGLNSPLHF
few,TRBV6-1,.,TRBJ2-7,TGTGCCAGCAGTGATCAGGACAGACCCTACGAGCAGTACTTC,CASSDQDRPYEQYF
.,TRBV5-6,TRBD1,TRBJ1-2,TGTGCCAGCAGCTTGCCGGGACAGGCCTGGGGCTACACCTTC,CASSLPGQAWGYTF
.,TRBV6-4,TRBD1,TRBJ1-2,TGTGCCAGCAGTGAGAACAGGGGGCAAGGCTACACCTTC,CASSENRGQGYTF
once,TRBV5-1,.,TRBJ2-7,TGCGCCAGCAGCTTTTCTAGCGTCGAGCAGTACTTC,CASSFSSVEQYF
.,TRBV4-3,.,TRBJ2-1,TGCGCCAGCAGCCAAGACGAAGGACTGGACAATGAGCAGTTCTTC,CASSQDEGLDNEQFF
.,TRBV5-8,TRBD2,TRBJ2-3,TGTGCCAGCAGCGCGGGACTAGCGGGGAACACAGATACGCAGTATTTT,CASSAGLAGNTDTQYF
.,TRBV6-1,TRBD1,TRBJ1-2,TGTGCCAGCAGTGTTGGGAACAGGGGGAGCGGCTACACCTTC,CASSVGNRGSGYTF
once,TRBV5-1,.,TRBJ2-7,TGCGCCAGCAGCTTGGCCGGGACCTACGAGCAGTACTTC,CASSLAGTYEQYF
.,TRBV6-1,.,TRBJ2-2,TGTGCCAGCAGCCCTACCGCGACCGGGGAGCTGTTTTTT,CASSPTATGELFF
few,TRBV7-8,TRBD2,TRBJ2-5,TGTGCCAGCAGCTTGGGCGGAGCGGGGGGGCCGGAGACCCAGTACTTC,CASSLGGAGGPETQYF
.,TRBV5-6,TRBD2,TRBJ2-3,TGTGCCAGCAGCTTAGGGGTTAGCGGGGGGGTCAGCACAGATACGCAGTATTTT,CASSLGVSGGVSTDTQYF
.,TRBV11-2,TRBD1,TRBJ1-1,TGTGCCAGCAGCTTATATCAGGGGGCTGAAGCTTTCTTT,CASSLYQGAEAFF
.,TRBV6-1,.,TRBJ1-1,TGTGCCAGCAGTGGAGAGGTTAATGAAGCTTTCTTT,CASSGEVNEAFF